The clone carrying this T cell receptor beta chain was detected a few times. The antigen is not known. The source of the sample is a study of blood T cells in healthy people across ages. Germline V gene lookup returns CDR1 SGDLS and CDR2 YYNGEE. This CDR3 region has 12 residues. The use of a sample-barcoded 5' primer and a J-beta primer mix characterized a second PCR of about 7 to 12 cycles. TCRdb fed the 5' RACE reads into MiXCR, producing one record per CDR3 protein. The sample lists around 820,000 distinct CDR3 sequences, roughly 25% seen once, with under 4.5% in the top ten. Study-wide results and caveats: Diversity figures based on one million T cells were deemed too low. Greater diversity and more naive CD4+ cells were seen in long-lived donors than in aged donors. PBMCs were not sorted, which prevented a conclusive comparison of naive versus antigen-experienced cells.

The data were also submitted as part of a second study, on T cells of mothers and their children.

The chain carries TRBV9 and TRBJ2-5; the D is unclear. Judging by the DNA end, TRBJ2-7 fits better; the J call may be wrong. Source material: blood. This TCR was recovered from a boy younger than 18 in good health. The DNA for the CDR3 is TGTGCCAGCAGCTTAAACCCAGGCGAGCAGTACTTC. Encoded protein: CASSLNPGEQYF.